The 6 T cell receptor beta chains below all came from one sample that was sequenced in a study of post-analysis software for immune sequencing data. Study-level results: Controls had lower frequencies than patients of about 5 TRBV segments, which included TRBV5-6, TRBV5-1 and TRBV20-1.

Libraries were made from TCR beta cDNA, and they carried unique molecular identifiers. TCRdb fed the PCR reads into MiXCR, producing one record per CDR3 protein. This table holds over 700,000 distinct CDR3 sequences, around 27% found once. No cognate antigen is known for these TCRs. Sequenced material: blood. The receptor source for this set is a girl aged 5-17 years with multiple sclerosis.

The CDR3 protein is CASSSRAYQETQYF. The CDR3 DNA is TGTGCCAGCAGCTCCAGGGCGTACCAAGAGACCCAGTACTTC. The genes are TRBV11-2 and TRBJ2-5; the D gene is possibly TRBD1 (5 bases). CDR1 SGHAT and CDR2 FQNNGV come from the germline V gene. The CDR3 is 14 residues long. Trimming took off 4 bases at V and 0 bases at J, with 9 bases between the two ends.

This sequence joins TRBV12-3 or TRBV12-4 and TRBJ1-2, with D possibly TRBD1 on 6 matching bases. The CDR3 is 13 residues long. The ends were cut back, 3 bases at V and 6 bases at J, with 11 bases in the middle. The CDR3 loop reads CASSFTRGNGYTF. CDR3 nucleotides: TGTGCCAGCAGTTTTACCAGGGGCAATGGCTACACCTTC.

This chain links TRBV10-3 with TRBJ2-7; the D gene is possibly TRBD1 (5 bases). The germline CDR1 and CDR2 sequences are ENHRY and SYGVKD. The CDR3 runs 13 residues. V was trimmed by 6 bases and J by 1 base, leaving 10 bases between them. CDR3 in amino acids: CAIRGRGSYEQYF. For the CDR3, the DNA is TGTGCCATCAGGGGGCGAGGTTCCTACGAGCAGTACTTC.

In this sample, this clonotype turned up a few times. The rearrangement joins TRBV29-1 to TRBJ2-1; TRBD2 matches at 8 bases. This CDR3 is built from 14 residues. Germline CDR1 and CDR2: SQVTM and ANQGSEA. The V segment lost 3 bases and the J segment 9 bases; nucleotides outside the gene matches: 10. For the CDR3, the DNA is TGCAGCGTTGACAGGGTTAGCGGGACTTCTGAGCAGTTCTTC. Translation gives CSVDRVSGTSEQFF.

This clonotype showed up just once. The chain is built from TRBV4-1 and TRBJ1-1; the D is unclear. Trimming cost V 4 bases and J 0 bases, with 12 bases left between them. Germline V gene lookup returns CDR1 MGHRA and CDR2 YSYEKL. This CDR3 has 15 residues. CDR3 in amino acids: CASSRDPGLNTEAFF. In DNA, the CDR3 is TGCGCCAGCAGCCGAGATCCGGGTCTGAACACTGAAGCTTTCTTT.

The chain has TRBV6-6 and TRBJ2-7; 7 nucleotides align to TRBD1. With V trimmed by 7 bases and J by 0 bases, 15 bases remained unmatched. Germline V gives CDR1 MNHNY, CDR2 SVGAGI (reference sequence). The CDR3 extends over 17 amino acids. Here the CDR3 reads CASIGSNRDSSSYEQYF. In DNA form, the CDR3 reads TGTGCCAGCATCGGGTCAAATAGGGACAGCAGCTCCTACGAGCAGTACTTC.